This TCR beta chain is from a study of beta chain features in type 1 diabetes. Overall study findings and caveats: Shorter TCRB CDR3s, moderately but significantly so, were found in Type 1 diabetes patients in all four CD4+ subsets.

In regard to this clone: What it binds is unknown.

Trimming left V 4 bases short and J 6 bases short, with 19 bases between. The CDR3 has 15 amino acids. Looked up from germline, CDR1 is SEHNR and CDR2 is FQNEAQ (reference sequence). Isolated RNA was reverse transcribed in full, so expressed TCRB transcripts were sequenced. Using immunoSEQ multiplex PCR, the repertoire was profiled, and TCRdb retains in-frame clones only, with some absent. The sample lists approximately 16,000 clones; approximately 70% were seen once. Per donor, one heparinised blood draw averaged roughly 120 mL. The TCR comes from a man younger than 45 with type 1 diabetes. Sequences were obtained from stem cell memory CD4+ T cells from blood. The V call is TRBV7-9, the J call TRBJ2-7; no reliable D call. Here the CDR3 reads CASSSTLVSFFEQYF. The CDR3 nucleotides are TGTGCCAGCAGCTCAACGTTAGTATCGTTTTTCGAGCAGTACTTC.